These 3 T cell receptor beta chains originate from one sample sequenced in a study of T cells in Graves' hyperthyroidism and ophthalmopathy. Regions amplified from RNA transcripts were the TCR beta CDR3 regions. During a first-round RT-PCR of the TCR CDR3, the HTBI primer set was used. TCRdb reprocessed the multiplex PCR reads with MiXCR, giving one entry per CDR3 protein. The sample yields hundreds of thousands of distinct CDR3 sequences, 15% to 17% seen once. Sequencing input: blood. These receptors were taken from a young woman with Graves' hyperthyroidism.

This clonotype was observed at least ten times. The rearrangement uses TRBV7-2 and TRBJ1-2; no clear D gene. The germline gives CDR1 SGHTA, CDR2 FQGNSA. The length of the CDR3 is 17 residues. V was cut by 1 base and J by 4 bases, with 19 bases left in between. Here the CDR3 reads CASSLVGGGSGSYGYTF. The CDR3 DNA reads as TGTGCCAGCAGCTTAGTTGGAGGCGGGTCGGGTTCCTATGGCTACACCTTC.

V is TRBV28 and J is TRBJ1-2; the D is unclear. This CDR3 is 14 amino acids long. Trimming took 5 bases from V and 8 from J, leaving 18 bases between them. Germline V gene data show CDR1 as MDHEN and CDR2 as SYDVKM. The CDR3 here is CASSPLTERWGYTF. The CDR3, as DNA: TGTGCCAGCAGTCCACTAACCGAGCGGTGGGGCTACACCTTC.

The table lists this clonotype with many counts. This chain links TRBV7-9 with TRBJ2-7; D is perhaps TRBD1 (5 bases). Deletions cut 5 bases from V and 0 bases from J, with 17 bases between. The CDR3 is made up of 16 amino acids. CDR1 SEHNR and CDR2 FQNEAQ come from the germline V gene (reference sequence). The CDR3 sequence: CASSPPTDSDSYEQYF. The CDR3 bases are TGTGCCAGCAGCCCCCCGACAGACTCCGACTCCTACGAGCAGTACTTC.